This TCR beta chain was sequenced in a study of PD-L1 blockade in urothelial cancer. General observations from the study: Better survival was predicted when blood TCR clonality before treatment fell below the median.

Here immunoSEQ multiplex PCR was the method, and the copy in TCRdb shows in-frame clones only, minus some. Of tens of thousands of clones in the sample, around four fifths were seen once. This clone was counted a few times. The target antigen is unknown. This sequence was found in a man in his 70s with urothelial cancer. Specimen: PBMCs, collected around atezolizumab (anti-PD-L1) treatment.

The CDR3 DNA reads as TGTGCCAGCAGTTCACAGGGGACGGAAGCTTTCTTT. It codes for CASSSQGTEAFF. This chain joins TRBV5-5 and TRBJ1-1; 7 bases line up with TRBD1. The CDR3 is made up of 12 amino acids. The V segment lost 5 bases and the J segment 8 bases; nucleotides outside the gene matches: 6. The germline V gene has CDR1 SGHKS and CDR2 YYEKEE (reference sequence).